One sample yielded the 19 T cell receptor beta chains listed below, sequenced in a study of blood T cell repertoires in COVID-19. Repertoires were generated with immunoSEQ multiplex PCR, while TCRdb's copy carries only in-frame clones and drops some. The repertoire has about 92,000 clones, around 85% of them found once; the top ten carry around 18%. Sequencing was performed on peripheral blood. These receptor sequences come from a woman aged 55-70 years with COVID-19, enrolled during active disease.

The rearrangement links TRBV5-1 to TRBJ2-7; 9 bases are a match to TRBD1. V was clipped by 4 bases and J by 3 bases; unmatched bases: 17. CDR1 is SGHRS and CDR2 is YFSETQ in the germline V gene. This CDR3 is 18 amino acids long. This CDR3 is CASSPRPGTGTFDYEQYF. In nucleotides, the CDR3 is TGCGCCAGCAGCCCACGTCCCGGGACAGGGACCTTCGACTACGAGCAGTACTTC.

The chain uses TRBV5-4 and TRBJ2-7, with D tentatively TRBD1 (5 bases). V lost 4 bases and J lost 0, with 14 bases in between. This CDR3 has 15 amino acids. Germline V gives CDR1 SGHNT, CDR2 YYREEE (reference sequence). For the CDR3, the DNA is TGTGCCAGCAGCGAAGAAACCGACAGCTCCTACGAGCAGTACTTC. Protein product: CASSEETDSSYEQYF.

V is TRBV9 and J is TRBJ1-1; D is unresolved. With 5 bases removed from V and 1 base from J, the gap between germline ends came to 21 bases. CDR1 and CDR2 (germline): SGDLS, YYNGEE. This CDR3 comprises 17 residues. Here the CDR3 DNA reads TGTGCCAGCAGTCGTAGCCACAAGAAGGAGGGGAACACTGAAGCTTTCTTT. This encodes CASSRSHKKEGNTEAFF.

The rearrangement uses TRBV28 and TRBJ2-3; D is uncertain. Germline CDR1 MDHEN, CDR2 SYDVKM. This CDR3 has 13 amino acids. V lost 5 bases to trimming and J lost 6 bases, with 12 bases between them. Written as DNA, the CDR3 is TGTGCCAGCAGTCCCAAATATCGGGATACGCAGTATTTT. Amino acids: CASSPKYRDTQYF.

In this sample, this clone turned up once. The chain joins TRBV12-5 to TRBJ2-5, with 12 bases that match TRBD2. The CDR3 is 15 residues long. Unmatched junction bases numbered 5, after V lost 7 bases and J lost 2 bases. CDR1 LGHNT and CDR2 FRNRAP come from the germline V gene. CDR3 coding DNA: TGTGCTAGTGCTACCGGACTAGCGGGGCAAGAGACCCAGTACTTC. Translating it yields CASATGLAGQETQYF.

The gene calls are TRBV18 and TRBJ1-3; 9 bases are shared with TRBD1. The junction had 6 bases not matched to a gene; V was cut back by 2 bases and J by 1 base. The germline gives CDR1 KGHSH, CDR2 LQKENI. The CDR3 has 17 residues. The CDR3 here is CASSPNRGQISGNTIYF. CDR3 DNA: TGTGCCAGCTCACCAAACAGGGGGCAGATTTCTGGAAACACCATATATTTT.

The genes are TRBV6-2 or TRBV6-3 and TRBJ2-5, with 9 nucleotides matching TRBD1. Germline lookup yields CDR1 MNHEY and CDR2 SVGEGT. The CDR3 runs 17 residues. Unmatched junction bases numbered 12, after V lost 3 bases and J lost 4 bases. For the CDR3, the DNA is TGTGCCAGCAGTTATTTTTTGGGACAGGGCGGTGGAGAGACCCAGTACTTC. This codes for CASSYFLGQGGGETQYF.

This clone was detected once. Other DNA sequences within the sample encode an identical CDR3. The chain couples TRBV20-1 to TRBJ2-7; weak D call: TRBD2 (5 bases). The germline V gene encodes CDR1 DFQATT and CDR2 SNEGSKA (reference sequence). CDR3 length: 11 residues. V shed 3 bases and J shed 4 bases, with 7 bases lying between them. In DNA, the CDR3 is TGCAGTGCTAGTGGGAGATACGAGCAGTACTTC. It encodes CSASGRYEQYF.

CDR3 sequence: CASSQKTGYYGYTF. The CDR3, as DNA: TGTGCCAGCAGCCAAAAGACAGGGTACTATGGCTACACCTTC. V and J are TRBV3-1 (or the pseudogene TRBV3-2) and TRBJ1-2; 7 positions agree with TRBD1. This CDR3 comprises 14 residues. Germline assignment: CDR1 LGHDT and CDR2 YNNKEL (reference sequence). The trim removed 2 bases at V and 3 bases at J, leaving 3 bases unmatched.

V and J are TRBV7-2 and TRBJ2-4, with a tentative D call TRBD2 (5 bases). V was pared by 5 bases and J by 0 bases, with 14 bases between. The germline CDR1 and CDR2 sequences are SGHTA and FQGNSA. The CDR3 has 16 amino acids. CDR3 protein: CASSPGIGLAKNIQYF. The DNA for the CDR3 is TGTGCCAGCAGCCCCGGGATTGGGCTAGCCAAAAACATTCAGTACTTC.

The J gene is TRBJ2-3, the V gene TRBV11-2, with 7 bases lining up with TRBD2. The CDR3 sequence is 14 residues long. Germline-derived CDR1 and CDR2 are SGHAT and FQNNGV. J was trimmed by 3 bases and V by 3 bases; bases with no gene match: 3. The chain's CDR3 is CASSLRGKTDTQYF. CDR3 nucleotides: TGTGCCAGCAGCTTGCGGGGGAAGACAGATACGCAGTATTTT. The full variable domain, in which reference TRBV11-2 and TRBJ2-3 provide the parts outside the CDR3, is EAGVAQSPRYKIIEKRQSVAFWCNPISGHATLYWYQQILGQGPKLLIQFQNNGVVDDSQLPKDRFSAERLKGVDSTLKIQPAKLEDSAVYLCASSLRGKTDTQYFGPGTRLTVL.

The CDR3, as DNA: TGTGCCAGCACCTCGGGACAGGGTAGGAATTCACCCCTCCACTTT. Its protein product is CASTSGQGRNSPLHF. The chain combines TRBV27 with TRBJ1-6; 9 bases match TRBD1. Germline values: CDR1 MNHEY, CDR2 SMNVEV (reference sequence). There are 15 residues in the CDR3. The ends lost 7 bases at V and 7 bases at J; junction bases unmatched: 8.

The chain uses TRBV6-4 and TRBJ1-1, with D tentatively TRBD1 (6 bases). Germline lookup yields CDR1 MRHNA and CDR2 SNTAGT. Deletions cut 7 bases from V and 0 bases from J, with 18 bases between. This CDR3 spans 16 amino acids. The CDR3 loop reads CASKEHARGMNTEAFF. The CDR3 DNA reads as TGTGCCAGCAAAGAGCACGCCAGGGGAATGAACACTGAAGCTTTCTTT.

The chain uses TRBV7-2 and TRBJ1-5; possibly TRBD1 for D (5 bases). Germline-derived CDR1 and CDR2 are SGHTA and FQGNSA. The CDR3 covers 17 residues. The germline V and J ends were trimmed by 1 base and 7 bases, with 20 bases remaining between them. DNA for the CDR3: TGTGCCAGCAGCTTAGGTCCAGCCACCTCCAGGGTCCAGCCCCAGCATTTT. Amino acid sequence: CASSLGPATSRVQPQHF.

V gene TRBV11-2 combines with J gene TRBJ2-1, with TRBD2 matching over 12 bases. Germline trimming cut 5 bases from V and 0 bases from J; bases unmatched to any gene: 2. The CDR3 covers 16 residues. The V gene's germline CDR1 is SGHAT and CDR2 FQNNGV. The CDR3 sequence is CASSRGLAGSYNEQFF. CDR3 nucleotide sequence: TGTGCCAGCAGCAGGGGACTAGCGGGCTCCTACAATGAGCAGTTCTTC.

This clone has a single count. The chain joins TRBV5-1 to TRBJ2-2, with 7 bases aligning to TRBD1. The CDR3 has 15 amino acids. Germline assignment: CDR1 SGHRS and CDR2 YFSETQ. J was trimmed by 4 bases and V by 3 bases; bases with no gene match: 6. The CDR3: CASSSRGQFTGELFF. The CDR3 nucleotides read TGCGCCAGCAGCTCGAGGGGACAGTTCACCGGGGAGCTGTTTTTT.

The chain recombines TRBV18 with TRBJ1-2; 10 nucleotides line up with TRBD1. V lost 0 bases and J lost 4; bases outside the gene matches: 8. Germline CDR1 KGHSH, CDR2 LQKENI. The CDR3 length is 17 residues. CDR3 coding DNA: TGTGCCAGCTCACCACCGGTGACAGGGGGCAGTAGCTATGGCTACACCTTC. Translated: CASSPPVTGGSSYGYTF. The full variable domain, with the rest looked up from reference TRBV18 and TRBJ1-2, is NAGVMQNPRHLVRRRGQEARLRCSPMKGHSHVYWYRQLPEEGLKFMVYLQKENIIDESGMPKERFSAEFPKEGPSILRIQQVVRGDSAAYFCASSPPVTGGSSYGYTFGSGTRLTVV.

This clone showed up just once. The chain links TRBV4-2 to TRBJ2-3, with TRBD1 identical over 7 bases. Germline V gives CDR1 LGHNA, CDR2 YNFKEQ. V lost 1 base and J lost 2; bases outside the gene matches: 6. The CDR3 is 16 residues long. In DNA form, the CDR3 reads TGTGCCAGCAGCCAAGTGACAGGGTGGTCCACAGATACGCAGTATTTT. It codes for CASSQVTGWSTDTQYF.

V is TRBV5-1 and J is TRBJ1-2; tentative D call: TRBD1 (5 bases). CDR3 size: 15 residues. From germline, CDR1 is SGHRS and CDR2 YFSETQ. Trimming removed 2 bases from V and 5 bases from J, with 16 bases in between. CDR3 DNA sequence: TGCGCCAGCAGCTTCTCCTTCGACAGTTTATATGGCTACACCTTC. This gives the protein CASSFSFDSLYGYTF.